These 25 T cell receptor beta chains originate from one sample sequenced in a study of CD8 T cells in Susac syndrome. An amount of RNA that ranged from roughly 0.45 to 1 ug was reverse transcribed with random hexamers. MiXCR was run by TCRdb on the immunoSEQ multiplex PCR reads, yielding one entry per CDR3 protein. Of around 200,000 distinct CDR3 sequences listed, more than 90% are singletons. What was sequenced was CD4+ T cells from PBMCs. The source of these receptors is a human donor with multiple sclerosis.

The V gene is TRBV3-1, the J gene TRBJ2-3, with D possibly being TRBD1 (5 bases). The length of the CDR3 is 16 residues. V was shortened by 1 base and J by 2 bases, with 13 bases between the two germline ends. Germline CDR1 reads LGHDT; CDR2 reads YNNKEL (reference sequence). CDR3 region: CASSQVLDSFTDTQYF. CDR3 nucleotides: TGTGCCAGCAGCCAAGTCCTTGACAGTTTCACAGATACGCAGTATTTT.

The CDR3: CASSLRAGRSSGNEQFF. As DNA, the CDR3 is TGTGCCAGCAGCCTTAGGGCAGGGCGGTCGAGTGGGAATGAGCAGTTCTTC. This chain uses TRBV28 with TRBJ2-1; tentative D call: TRBD1 (5 bases). In germline, CDR1 is MDHEN, CDR2 SYDVKM. The CDR3 runs to 17 residues. The ends were cut back, 6 bases at V and 7 bases at J, with 25 bases in the middle.

The genes are TRBV30 and TRBJ1-2; perhaps TRBD1 as D (5 bases). The CDR3 consists of 13 residues. Germline values: CDR1 GTSNPN, CDR2 SVGIG (reference sequence). V was cut by 3 bases and J by 8 bases, with 16 bases left in between. The CDR3 bases are TGTGCCTGGAGCCTCATCTTGACAGAGGGCTACACCTTC. Protein product: CAWSLILTEGYTF. The full variable domain, its missing parts supplied by reference TRBV30 and TRBJ1-2, is SQTIHQWPATLVQPVGSPLSLECTVEGTSNPNLYWYRQAAGRGLQLLFYSVGIGQISSEVPQNLSASRPQDRQFILSSKKLLLSDSGFYLCAWSLILTEGYTFGSGTRLTVV.

This rearrangement joins TRBV30 to TRBJ1-5; D not resolved. Germline loops: CDR1 GTSNPN, CDR2 SVGIG (reference sequence). Trimming stripped 3 bases from V and 2 bases from J, with 5 bases between. The CDR3 loop spans 12 amino acids. The CDR3 nucleotides read TGTGCCTGGAGGAAGGGCAATCAGCCCCAGCATTTT. Its translation is CAWRKGNQPQHF.

The chain combines TRBV20-1 with TRBJ1-2, with D possibly being TRBD1 (6 bases). The ends were cut back, 1 base at V and 7 bases at J, with 13 bases in the middle. This CDR3 is built from 13 residues. The germline V gene has CDR1 DFQATT and CDR2 SNEGSKA (reference sequence). The CDR3 protein is CSARADRYSGYTF. In nucleotides, the CDR3 is TGCAGTGCTAGAGCCGACAGGTACAGTGGCTACACCTTC.

The chain recombines TRBV20-1 with TRBJ2-1; tentative D call: TRBD1 (6 bases). There are 15 residues in the CDR3. V was clipped by 4 bases and J by 0 bases, with 13 bases between them. The germline V gene encodes CDR1 DFQATT and CDR2 SNEGSKA (reference sequence). For the CDR3, the DNA is TGCAGTGCTATTGGACAGTCGATCTCCTACAATGAGCAGTTCTTC. This translates into CSAIGQSISYNEQFF.

The rearrangement joins TRBV6-2 or TRBV6-3 to TRBJ2-1, with 7 bases identical to TRBD2. The CDR3 extends over 13 amino acids. V dropped 2 bases and J dropped 7; count of bases not matched to a gene: 2. Germline values: CDR1 MNHEY, CDR2 SVGEGT. This CDR3 is CASSYQRGNEQFF. Written as DNA, the CDR3 is TGTGCCAGCAGTTACCAGCGGGGTAATGAGCAGTTCTTC.

The rearrangement joins TRBV19 to TRBJ1-2, with D maybe TRBD1 (6 bases). The V and J ends lost 3 bases and 8 bases respectively, with 16 bases between them. Germline loops: CDR1 LNHDA, CDR2 SQIVND (reference sequence). The CDR3 is made up of 14 amino acids. This CDR3 reads CASSIRQGTLGYTF. The DNA of the CDR3 is TGTGCCAGTAGTATTCGGCAGGGGACATTGGGCTACACCTTC. Using reference TRBV19 and TRBJ1-2 for the parts outside the CDR3, the full variable domain is DGGITQSPKYLFRKEGQNVTLSCEQNLNHDAMYWYRQDPGQGLRLIYYSQIVNDFQKGDIAEGYSVSREKKESFPLTVTSAQKNPTAFYLCASSIRQGTLGYTFGSGTRLTVV.

The rearrangement links TRBV5-1 to TRBJ2-5; no firm D call. Germline V gives CDR1 SGHRS, CDR2 YFSETQ. Trimming pared 4 bases from V and 2 bases from J, leaving 9 bases between. There are 13 residues in the CDR3. In DNA form, the CDR3 reads TGCGCCAGCAGCCGTTGGGGTCAAGAGACCCAGTACTTC. It is translated as CASSRWGQETQYF.

The rearrangement joins TRBV5-1 to TRBJ1-4; 8 nucleotides match TRBD1. The germline CDR1 and CDR2 sequences are SGHRS and YFSETQ. The CDR3 consists of 19 residues. The junction had 20 bases not matched to a gene; V was cut back by 2 bases and J by 8 bases. CDR3 nucleotide sequence: TGCGCCAGCAGCTTCGGGTCAGGGGGCATCGAAATAGCAGGGGAAAAACTGTTTTTT. Amino acids: CASSFGSGGIEIAGEKLFF.

This sequence joins TRBV29-1 and TRBJ2-6, with a possible D match to TRBD1 (6 bases). Germline V gives CDR1 SQVTM, CDR2 ANQGSEA. The CDR3 extends over 16 amino acids. Trimming left V 6 bases short and J 1 base short, with 16 bases between. The CDR3 reads CSVREQGISGANVLTF. In DNA form, the CDR3 reads TGCAGCGTGAGGGAACAGGGTATATCTGGGGCCAACGTCCTGACTTTC.

The chain joins TRBV30 to TRBJ1-1; TRBD1 is a possible D gene (5 bases). Germline V lookup: CDR1 GTSNPN, CDR2 SVGIG (reference sequence). This CDR3 comprises 12 residues. V was trimmed by 2 bases and J by 10 bases, leaving 14 bases between them. The CDR3 DNA sequence: TGTGCCTGGAGTTTGCCCGGGGGTCGAGCTTTCTTT. This codes for CAWSLPGGRAFF.

This sequence joins TRBV12-5 and TRBJ1-3, with D possibly matching TRBD1 (6 bases). CDR1 is LGHNT and CDR2 is FRNRAP in the germline V gene. CDR3 size: 15 residues. V gave up 4 bases and J gave up 1 base, with 11 bases separating them. The DNA for the CDR3 is TGTGCTAGTGGTTCTGCGGGGGCGTCTGGAAACACCATATATTTT. It codes for CASGSAGASGNTIYF.

The rearrangement uses TRBV9 and TRBJ2-1; no definite D call. The CDR3 is 13 amino acids. V gave up 1 base and J gave up 6 bases, with 8 bases separating them. Germline lookup yields CDR1 SGDLS and CDR2 YYNGEE. The CDR3 region has the DNA TGTGCCAGCAGCGTAACACTGCGCAATGAGCAGTTCTTC. Translation gives CASSVTLRNEQFF.

V gene TRBV20-1 combines with J gene TRBJ2-2; 12 bases agree with TRBD2. CDR3 length: 15 residues. Unmatched junction bases numbered 1, after V lost 5 bases and J lost 0 bases. Germline values: CDR1 DFQATT, CDR2 SNEGSKA (reference sequence). Here the CDR3 reads CSAPSGGANTGELFF. As DNA, the CDR3 is TGCAGTGCTCCTAGCGGGGGGGCGAACACCGGGGAGCTGTTTTTT.

The rearrangement links TRBV10-2 to TRBJ1-5, with 9 nucleotides matching TRBD1. Germline CDR1 reads WSHSY; CDR2 reads SAAADI. The CDR3 covers 13 residues. Losses at the gene ends were 9 bases for V and 3 bases for J; bases not matched to a gene: 3. The CDR3 nucleotides are TGCGCCAGTACAGGGGGCAACAATCAGCCCCAGCATTTT. This translates into CASTGGNNQPQHF.

V is TRBV7-2 and J is TRBJ1-6; 7 bases match TRBD1. V trimming: 5 bases; J trimming: 12 bases; junction bases outside the gene matches: 4. The CDR3 is 12 residues long. Germline V gene lookup returns CDR1 SGHTA and CDR2 FQGNSA. The CDR3 loop is CASSVGGGPLHF. The CDR3 region has the DNA TGTGCCAGCAGCGTAGGGGGCGGACCCCTCCACTTT.

This clonotype was seen only once. The chain employs TRBV28 and TRBJ2-5; D remains ambiguous. Between the trimmed V and J ends, which lost 1 base and 0 bases, there was a span of 15 bases. CDR1 MDHEN and CDR2 SYDVKM come from the germline V gene. The CDR3 is 17 residues long. This chain's CDR3 is CASSLSGPLGYQETQYF. For the CDR3, the DNA is TGTGCCAGCAGTTTATCTGGACCATTAGGATACCAAGAGACCCAGTACTTC.

V and J are TRBV20-1 and TRBJ1-6; D perhaps matches TRBD1 (5 bases). V shed 2 bases and J shed 8 bases, with 19 bases lying between them. The CDR3 runs 16 residues. CDR1 DFQATT and CDR2 SNEGSKA come from the germline V gene (reference sequence). CDR3 in amino acids: CSARKAGFLPDSPLHF. The CDR3 region has the DNA TGCAGTGCTAGAAAAGCAGGGTTCTTACCCGATTCACCCCTCCACTTT.

The chain's CDR3 is CASSDLDTQYF. The CDR3 DNA follows: TGTGCCAGCAGCGATTTGGATACGCAGTATTTT. The chain combines TRBV7-2 with TRBJ2-3; no clear D gene. The CDR3 is made up of 11 amino acids. Germline V gives CDR1 SGHTA, CDR2 FQGNSA. V shed 5 bases and J shed 6 bases, with 6 bases lying between them.

The gene calls are TRBV7-2 and TRBJ2-5; the D is unclear. The V gene lost 5 bases and the J gene lost 0 bases, with 7 bases spanning the gap. The CDR3 contains 13 residues. The V gene's germline CDR1 is SGHTA and CDR2 FQGNSA. The CDR3 DNA reads TGTGCCAGCAGCCTCGGATACCAAGAGACCCAGTACTTC. Protein product: CASSLGYQETQYF. Full variable domain (rest looked up from reference TRBV7-2 and TRBJ2-5): GAGVSQSPSNKVTEKGKDVELRCDPISGHTALYWYRQSLGQGLEFLIYFQGNSAPDKSGLPSDRFSAERTGGSVSTLTIQRTQQEDSAVYLCASSLGYQETQYFGPGTRLLVL.

The chain carries TRBV11-2 and TRBJ1-2, with D possibly TRBD1 on 5 matching bases. Trimming took off 1 base at V and 5 bases at J, with 14 bases between the two ends. CDR3 length equals 15 residues. In germline, CDR1 is SGHAT, CDR2 FQNNGV. CDR3 coding DNA: TGTGCCAGCAGCTTAGCCCCGGCTCGGGGGTATGGCTACACCTTC. Residues: CASSLAPARGYGYTF. Full variable domain (rest looked up from reference TRBV11-2 and TRBJ1-2): EAGVAQSPRYKIIEKRQSVAFWCNPISGHATLYWYQQILGQGPKLLIQFQNNGVVDDSQLPKDRFSAERLKGVDSTLKIQPAKLEDSAVYLCASSLAPARGYGYTFGSGTRLTVV.

V is TRBV6-1 and J is TRBJ1-6, with D hard to call. Trimming removed 7 bases at V and 7 bases at J, with 5 bases between. Germline assignment: CDR1 MNHNS and CDR2 SASEGT. The CDR3 is 11 residues long. CDR3 amino acids: CASNRNSPLHF. CDR3 bases: TGTGCCAGCAACCGGAATTCACCCCTCCACTTT.

The chain carries TRBV6-6 and TRBJ2-7; D is uncertain. From germline, CDR1 is MNHNY and CDR2 SVGAGI (reference sequence). Trimming removed 3 bases from V and 0 bases from J, with 9 bases in between. The CDR3 runs to 14 residues. This chain's CDR3 is CASSYRRFSYEQYF. DNA of the CDR3: TGTGCCAGCAGTTATCGACGGTTCTCCTACGAGCAGTACTTC.

This chain links TRBV30 with TRBJ2-1; D perhaps matches TRBD2 (6 bases). Germline CDR1 is GTSNPN and CDR2 is SVGIG (reference sequence). The CDR3 has 14 amino acids. V dropped 5 bases and J dropped 6 bases, with 17 bases sitting between them. The CDR3 nucleotides are TGTGCCTGGGACCGCGGGGAGATGCGCAATGAGCAGTTCTTC. Its translation: CAWDRGEMRNEQFF.